A selection of T cell receptor beta chains follows, all from one sample in a study of blood T cells in healthy people across ages. Using its own MiXCR run on the 5' RACE reads, TCRdb lists one record per CDR3 protein. The sample lists around 650,000 distinct CDR3 sequences; roughly two fifths were seen once. The sample comprised blood. The receptors were sampled from an older man in good health. CDR3s include the opening cysteine and the closing phenylalanine or tryptophan. Each record gives: clone size, D gene, J gene, V gene, CDR3 DNA, CDR3 protein. D genes are given only for firm matches. Not all rows give a size; the values are once, few, many and, for expanded clones, a class.

>few|TRBD2|TRBJ2-5|TRBV9
TGTGCCAGCAGCACCCGGACTAGCGGGGAAGAGACCCAGTACTTC
CASSTRTSGEETQYF
>-|TRBD2|TRBJ2-3|TRBV20-1
TGCAGTGCTAGAGCGACTAGCGGCCAGGGTGATACGCAGTATTTT
CSARATSGQGDTQYF
>few|TRBD2|TRBJ2-7|TRBV28
TGTGCCAGCAGTTTAGAGGGGACTAGCGGCTACGAGCAGTACTTC
CASSLEGTSGYEQYF
>few|TRBD2|TRBJ2-7|TRBV6-5
TGTGCCAGCAGTTATAGTAGCGGGAGGGCCGAGCAGTACTTC
CASSYSSGRAEQYF
>few|-|TRBJ2-2|TRBV20-1
TGCAGTGCTAGAAAGTTAGGCGGTTTCGGGGAGCTGTTTTTT
CSARKLGGFGELFF
>-|-|TRBJ1-2|TRBV7-2
TGTGCTAGCAGCTTGCGTCTCGGTGGTGACTATGGCTACACCTTC
CASSLRLGGDYGYTF
>-|-|TRBJ1-5|TRBV15
TGTGCCACCAGCAGAGCTCTCGGGGGGGGAAATCAGCCCCAGCATTTT
CATSRALGGGNQPQHF
>-|TRBD1|TRBJ2-7|TRBV2
TGTGCCAGCAGTACGGACAGGGGGTACTACGAGCAGTACTTC
CASSTDRGYYEQYF
>-|-|TRBJ2-5|TRBV14
TGTGCCAGCAGCCAAGATGCGGGACGGTACAATGAGCAGTACTTC
CASSQDAGRYNEQYF
>-|TRBD2|TRBJ2-1|TRBV20-1
TGCAGTGCTAGTTCATGGGGACTAGTTTTAAATGAGCAGTTCTTC
CSASSWGLVLNEQFF
>-|-|TRBJ2-3|TRBV6-6
TGTGCCAGCAGCCACGGAAAAGATACGCAGTATTTT
CASSHGKDTQYF
>-|-|TRBJ2-7|TRBV4-3
TGCGCCAGCAGCCAAGTCGCCCAGGGAACCTACGAGCAGTACTTC
CASSQVAQGTYEQYF
>-|-|TRBJ1-1|TRBV20-1
TGCAGTGCGCCGAGAGACGGACGGCCGAACACTGAAGCTTTCTTT
CSAPRDGRPNTEAFF
>few|-|TRBJ2-7|TRBV5-5
TGTGCCAGCAGCACCCGACAGCCTTCCTACGAGCAGTACTTC
CASSTRQPSYEQYF
>few|TRBD2|TRBJ2-1|TRBV12-3/TRBV12-4
TGTGCCAGCAGAAAAGGGACTAGCGGCCACAATGAGCAGTTCTTC
CASRKGTSGHNEQFF
>-|-|TRBJ2-1|TRBV6-5
TGTGCCAGCAGTTACTCGATTGAGGGAAACAATGAGCAGTTCTTC
CASSYSIEGNNEQFF
>-|TRBD2|TRBJ2-7|TRBV7-9
TGTGCCAGCAGCTTAGCGGTAGCTAGCGGACAAAAGGCCGAGCAGTACTTC
CASSLAVASGQKAEQYF
>-|-|TRBJ1-2|TRBV7-9
TGTGCCAGCAGCTTAGAAATCAGGACTACCTATGGCTACACCTTC
CASSLEIRTTYGYTF
>many|TRBD1|TRBJ2-7|TRBV4-1
TGCGCCAGCAGCCAAGTTGCTGGGACAGGGATGGGAGAGCAGTACTTC
CASSQVAGTGMGEQYF
>-|-|TRBJ2-5|TRBV6-2/TRBV6-3
TGTGCCAGCAGTAAAACTCGGGCAGAGACCCAGTACTTC
CASSKTRAETQYF
>-|-|TRBJ2-2|TRBV2
TGTGCCAGCAGTGTGAGAGAGACATTCTACACCGGGGAGCTGTTTTTT
CASSVRETFYTGELFF
>-|-|TRBJ1-5|TRBV12-3/TRBV12-4
TGTGCCAGCAGTTCCCAGGGGAACAATCAGCCCCAGCATTTT
CASSSQGNNQPQHF
>few|-|TRBJ2-7|TRBV27
TGTGCCAGCACCCTCCTGGGTGGGAGGGACAATGAGCAGTACTTC
CASTLLGGRDNEQYF
>-|TRBD1|TRBJ1-1|TRBV5-1
TGCGCCAGCAGCATGGACAGGGGGCTAGAAGCTTTCTTT
CASSMDRGLEAFF
>many|TRBD2|TRBJ2-7|TRBV7-9
TGTGCCAGCAGCCCAACCGGGACTAGCGGCGACGAGCAGTACTTC
CASSPTGTSGDEQYF
>few|-|TRBJ2-2|TRBV20-1
TGCAGTGCTAGAATTGTGCGTAACACCGGGGAGCTGTTTTTT
CSARIVRNTGELFF
>few|-|TRBJ2-7|TRBV14
TGTGCCAGCAGCCAAGAGGGTAAGGGTAGCTACGAGCAGTACTTC
CASSQEGKGSYEQYF
>-|-|TRBJ1-1|TRBV7-9
TGTGCCAGCAGCTTCGTGAGGGCGGGTACTAAAGCTTTCTTT
CASSFVRAGTKAFF
>-|-|TRBJ2-7|TRBV20-1
TGCAGTGCTAGGAATCCCCGGGACACAGCCTACGAGCAGTACTTC
CSARNPRDTAYEQYF
>-|-|TRBJ2-3|TRBV5-4
TGTGCCAGCAGCTTCGGGGCGGGATCTGACACAGATACGCAGTATTTT
CASSFGAGSDTDTQYF
>-|-|TRBJ1-1|TRBV20-1
TGCAGTGCTAGAAGATCCCCGGTGATTGAAGCTTTCTTT
CSARRSPVIEAFF
>-|-|TRBJ2-5|TRBV10-3
TGTGCCATCAGTGGCAGGGAAGAGACCCAGTACTTC
CAISGREETQYF
>many|-|TRBJ2-1|TRBV29-1
TGCAGCGTTGCCGAGACCTGGAATGAGCAGTTCTTC
CSVAETWNEQFF
>-|-|TRBJ2-7|TRBV11-2
TGTGCCAGCAGCTTAGATGGGAGACTAGGTACCTACGAGCAGTACTTC
CASSLDGRLGTYEQYF
>few|-|TRBJ1-1|TRBV4-2
TGTGCCAGCAGCCAAGAGTCAGGGCGGTCGTTTGAAATGAACACTGAAGCTTTCTTT
CASSQESGRSFEMNTEAFF
>few|-|TRBJ1-4|TRBV4-2
TGTGCCAGCAGCCAAGATCGGCGGGGTGGGGAAAAACTGTTTTTT
CASSQDRRGGEKLFF
>few|-|TRBJ2-1|TRBV10-3
TGTGCCATCAGTGAGTCGGTGTCCGGGAACACCTACAATGAGCAGTTCTTC
CAISESVSGNTYNEQFF
>few|-|TRBJ1-6|TRBV7-2
TGTGCCAGCAGCGCTCGCTCCTATAATTCACCCCTCCACTTT
CASSARSYNSPLHF
>-|TRBD2|TRBJ2-7|TRBV6-2/TRBV6-3
TGTGCCAGCAGGCGATCGGGAGGAGATTTGGGGCGGACAGAGCAGTACTTC
CASRRSGGDLGRTEQYF
>-|-|TRBJ2-7|TRBV5-6
TGTGCCAGCAGCGTGGGAACTGTACCCTACGAGCAGTACTTC
CASSVGTVPYEQYF
>-|TRBD1|TRBJ2-7|TRBV5-6
TGTGCCAGCAACCGGCCCGACAGGGGAACACACGAGCAGTACTTC
CASNRPDRGTHEQYF
>-|-|TRBJ1-6|TRBV11-1
TGTGCCAGCAGCTGGAACAGGGCGAATTCACCCCTCCACTTT
CASSWNRANSPLHF
>-|-|TRBJ2-1|TRBV25-1
TGTGCCAGCTCTGGACAGTTTTGTGAGCAGTTCTTC
CASSGQFCEQFF
>-|-|TRBJ2-5|TRBV18
TGTGCCAGCTCACCGTTCCGCACAGACCAAGAGACCCAGTACTTC
CASSPFRTDQETQYF
>-|-|TRBJ2-1|TRBV6-1
TGTGCCAGCACTCCTATCGGAGGCCCCTTCAATGAGCAGTTCTTC
CASTPIGGPFNEQFF
>few|-|TRBJ2-1|TRBV11-2
TGTGCCAGCAGCCGAGGACAGGGAGGGTACAATGAGCAGTTCTTC
CASSRGQGGYNEQFF
>few|TRBD1|TRBJ1-4|TRBV28
TGTGCCAGCACCCTAGGAGGGGGCAGACGTTCCTTTAATGAAAAACTGTTTTTT
CASTLGGGRRSFNEKLFF